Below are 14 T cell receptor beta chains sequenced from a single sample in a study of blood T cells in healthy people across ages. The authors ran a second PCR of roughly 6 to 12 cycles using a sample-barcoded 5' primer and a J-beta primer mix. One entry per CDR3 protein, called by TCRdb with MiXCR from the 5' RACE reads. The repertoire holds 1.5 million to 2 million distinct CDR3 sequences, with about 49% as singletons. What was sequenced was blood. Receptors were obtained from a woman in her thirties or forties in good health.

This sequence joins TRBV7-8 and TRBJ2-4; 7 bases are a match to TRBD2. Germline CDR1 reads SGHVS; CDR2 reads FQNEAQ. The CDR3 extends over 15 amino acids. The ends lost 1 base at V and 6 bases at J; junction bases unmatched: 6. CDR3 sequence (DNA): TGTGCCAGCAGCTTAGACGCGGGGGATAGAAACATTCAGTACTTC. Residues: CASSLDAGDRNIQYF.

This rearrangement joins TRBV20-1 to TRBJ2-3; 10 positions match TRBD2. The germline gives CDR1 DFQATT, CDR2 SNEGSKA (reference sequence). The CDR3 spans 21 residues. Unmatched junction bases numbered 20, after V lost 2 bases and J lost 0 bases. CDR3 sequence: CSARTVEVAGGLPTSTDTQYF. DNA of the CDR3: TGCAGTGCTAGAACGGTCGAGGTAGCGGGGGGCCTTCCTACTAGCACAGATACGCAGTATTTT.

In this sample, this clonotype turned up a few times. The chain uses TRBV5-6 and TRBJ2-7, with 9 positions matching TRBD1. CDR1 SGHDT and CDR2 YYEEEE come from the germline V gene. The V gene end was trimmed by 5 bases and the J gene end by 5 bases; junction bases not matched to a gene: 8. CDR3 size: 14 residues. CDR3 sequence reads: CASSFGQGIDEQYF. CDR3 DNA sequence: TGTGCCAGCAGTTTTGGACAGGGGATTGACGAGCAGTACTTC.

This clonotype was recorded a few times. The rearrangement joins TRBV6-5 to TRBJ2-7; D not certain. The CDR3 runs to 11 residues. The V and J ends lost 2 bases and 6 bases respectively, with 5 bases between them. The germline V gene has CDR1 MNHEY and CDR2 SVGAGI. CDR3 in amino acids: CASSYRFEQYF. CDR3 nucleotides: TGTGCCAGCAGTTACAGGTTCGAGCAGTACTTC.

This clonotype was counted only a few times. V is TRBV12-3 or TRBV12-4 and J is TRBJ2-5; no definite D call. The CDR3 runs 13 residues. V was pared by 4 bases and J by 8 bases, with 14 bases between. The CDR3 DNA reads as TGTGCCAGCAGTTCCGCCCCCACTCTAACCCAGTACTTC. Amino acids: CASSSAPTLTQYF.

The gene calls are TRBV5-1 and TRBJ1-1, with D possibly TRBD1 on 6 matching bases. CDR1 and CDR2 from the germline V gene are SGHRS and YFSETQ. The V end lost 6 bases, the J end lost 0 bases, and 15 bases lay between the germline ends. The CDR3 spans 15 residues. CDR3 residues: CASKTGDTLNTEAFF. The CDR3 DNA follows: TGCGCCAGCAAGACAGGTGACACTCTGAACACTGAAGCTTTCTTT.

CDR3 loop: CASSEQTSGANVLTF. In DNA form, the CDR3 reads TGTGCCAGCAGTGAACAAACCTCTGGGGCCAACGTCCTGACTTTC. This rearrangement joins TRBV2 to TRBJ2-6; D is undetermined. Germline CDR1 and CDR2: SNHLY and FYNNEI. The V and J ends lost 2 bases and 0 bases respectively, with 5 bases between them. The CDR3 is made up of 15 amino acids. The complete variable domain, with remaining parts taken from reference TRBV2 and TRBJ2-6, reads EPEVTQTPSHQVTQMGQEVILRCVPISNHLYFYWYRQILGQKVEFLVSFYNNEISEKSEIFDDQFSVERPDGSNFTLKIRSTKLEDSAMYFCASSEQTSGANVLTFGAGSRLTVL.

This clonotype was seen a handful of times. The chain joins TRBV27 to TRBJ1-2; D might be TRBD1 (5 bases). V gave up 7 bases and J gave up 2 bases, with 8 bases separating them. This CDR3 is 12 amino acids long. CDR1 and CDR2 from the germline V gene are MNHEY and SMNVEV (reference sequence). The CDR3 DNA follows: TGTGCCAGCATAGACAGCAACTATGGCTACACCTTC. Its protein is CASIDSNYGYTF.

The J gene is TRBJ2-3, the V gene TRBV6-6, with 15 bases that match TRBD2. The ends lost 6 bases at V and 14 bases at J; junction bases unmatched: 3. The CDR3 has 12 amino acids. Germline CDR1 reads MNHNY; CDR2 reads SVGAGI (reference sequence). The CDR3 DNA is TGTGCCAGCAGCGGACTAGCGGGGGGGTGGTATTTT. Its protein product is CASSGLAGGWYF.

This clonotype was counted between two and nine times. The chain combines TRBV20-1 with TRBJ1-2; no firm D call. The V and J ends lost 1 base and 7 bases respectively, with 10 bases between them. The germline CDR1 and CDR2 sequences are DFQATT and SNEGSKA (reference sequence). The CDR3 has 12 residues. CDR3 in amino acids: CSARAPFSGYTF. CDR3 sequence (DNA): TGCAGTGCTAGAGCCCCTTTTTCTGGCTACACCTTC.

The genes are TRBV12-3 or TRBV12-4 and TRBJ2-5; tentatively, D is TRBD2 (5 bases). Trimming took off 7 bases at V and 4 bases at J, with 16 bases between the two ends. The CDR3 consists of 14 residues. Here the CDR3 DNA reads TGTGCCAGCACCCCGCGGGCAGCCGGAGAGACCCAGTACTTC. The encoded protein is CASTPRAAGETQYF.

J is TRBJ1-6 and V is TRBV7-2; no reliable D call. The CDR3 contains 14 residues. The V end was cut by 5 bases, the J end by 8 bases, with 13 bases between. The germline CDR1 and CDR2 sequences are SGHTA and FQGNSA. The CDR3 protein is CASSPKGGYSPLHF. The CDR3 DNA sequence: TGTGCCAGCAGCCCAAAGGGCGGTTATTCACCCCTCCACTTT.

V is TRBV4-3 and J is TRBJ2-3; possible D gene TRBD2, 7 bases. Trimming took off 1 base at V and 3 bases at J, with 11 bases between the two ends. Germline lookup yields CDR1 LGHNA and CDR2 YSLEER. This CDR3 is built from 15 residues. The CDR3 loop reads CASSQGGGPTDTQYF. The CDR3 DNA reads TGCGCCAGCAGCCAAGGCGGGGGCCCTACAGATACGCAGTATTTT.

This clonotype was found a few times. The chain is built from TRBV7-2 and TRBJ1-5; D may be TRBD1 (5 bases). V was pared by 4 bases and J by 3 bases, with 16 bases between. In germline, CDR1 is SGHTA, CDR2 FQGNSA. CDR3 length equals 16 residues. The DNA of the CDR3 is TGTGCCAGCAGCTCCGGGGGGGGGTCGTTCAATCAGCCCCAGCATTTT. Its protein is CASSSGGGSFNQPQHF.